This T cell receptor (beta chain) is from a study of blood T cell repertoires in COVID-19. Study summary: Some COVID-19 samples were acute and others convalescent; all came from the United States, Italy and Spain. Nucleic acid was either cDNA or gDNA, and it came from T cells, B-cell-depleted T cells, or PBMCs.

Authors' data handling: Using reference gene primer amplification, nucleated cell counts were estimated. Libraries were prepared by immunoSEQ multiplex PCR; TCRdb keeps only in-frame clonotypes and omits some of them. That table furnishes V, J and clone size, whereas the DNA furnished D and trimming. Of around 150,000 clones in the sample, around 84% were seen once. V lost 0 bases, J lost 0 bases, and 15 bases lay in between. The CDR3 loop spans 17 amino acids. Germline loops: CDR1 SGHNT, CDR2 YYREEE (reference sequence). The receptor was derived from a woman aged 80 or over with acute or convalescent COVID-19. V usage is TRBV5-4 and J usage is TRBJ1-2; perhaps TRBD1 as D (6 bases). Sequenced: peripheral blood. The CDR3 spells CASSLAGVFLANYGYTF. The CDR3 region has the DNA TGTGCCAGCAGCTTGGCAGGGGTCTTCTTAGCTAACTATGGCTACACCTTC.